The 14 T cell receptor beta chains listed next were all sequenced from one sample in a study of blood T cell repertoires in COVID-19 (dated by TCRdb to 2018 to 2020). Library generation was performed with the immunoSEQ multiplex PCR assay. TCRdb holds this immuneACCESS table with in-frame rearrangements only. Some clones are missing; in checked studies, unresolved V genes explain under half, and the rest has no known cause. This sample is represented by around 86,000 clones; around 87% of them were singletons. The ten largest clones take up 6% to 9.5% of the sample. Sequencing was done on a sample of peripheral blood. All receptors come from a human donor with acute or convalescent COVID-19. The donor label of this sample is uncertain.

The chain couples TRBV7-2 to TRBJ1-4; 7 bases fit TRBD1. The CDR3 runs to 16 residues. Trimming cost V 1 base and J 0 bases; bases outside gene matches: 2. CDR1 and CDR2 (germline): SGHTA, FQGNSA. The CDR3 sequence: CASSLVGTATNEKLFF. The CDR3, as DNA: TGTGCCAGCAGCTTAGTCGGGACAGCAACTAATGAAAAACTGTTTTTT.

This chain connects TRBV4-1 to TRBJ1-2, with D unclear. Germline-derived CDR1 and CDR2 are MGHRA and YSYEKL. This CDR3 is 12 amino acids long. V lost 0 bases and J lost 4, with 3 bases in between. CDR3 DNA sequence: TGCGCCAGCAGCCAAGACAGCTATGGCTACACCTTC. As protein: CASSQDSYGYTF.

About this clone: An end of the junction differs from the germline gene, which may be a read error. This rearrangement joins TRBV10-1 to TRBJ2-1; D unresolved. The CDR3 covers 10 residues. CDR1 WNHNN and CDR2 SYGVQD come from the germline V gene (reference sequence). CDR3 protein: CASSGTMEFF. The DNA for the CDR3 is TGCGCCAGTAGTGGAACAATGGAGTTCTTC.

The rearrangement joins TRBV19 to TRBJ2-7; the D gene is possibly TRBD1 (6 bases). The CDR3 consists of 15 residues. V was trimmed by 4 bases and J by 3 bases, leaving 16 bases between them. Germline V gene lookup returns CDR1 LNHDA and CDR2 SQIVND (reference sequence). The CDR3, as DNA: TGTGCCAGTAGTAACGACAGGTTCTCCATCTACGAGCAGTACTTC. Amino acid sequence: CASSNDRFSIYEQYF.

This clone was seen only a few times. DNA for the CDR3: TGTGCCAGCAGCTTGAACCCCTCGGGGGCAACTAATGAAAAACTGTTTTTT. It specifies CASSLNPSGATNEKLFF. V and J are TRBV5-4 and TRBJ1-4; a weak D match, TRBD1 (5 bases). V was cut by 1 base and J by 0 bases, with 13 bases left in between. This CDR3 has 17 residues. CDR1 is SGHNT and CDR2 is YYREEE in the germline V gene (reference sequence).

The chain combines TRBV6-4 with TRBJ2-3; 10 bases align to TRBD2. Germline V lookup: CDR1 MRHNA, CDR2 SNTAGT. This CDR3 has 15 amino acids. Unmatched junction bases numbered 3, after V lost 2 bases and J lost 4 bases. In nucleotides, the CDR3 is TGTGCCAGCAGTGACGTAGCGGGGGGTCCAGATACGCAGTATTTT. Residues: CASSDVAGGPDTQYF.

The table lists this clone with a count of one. The rearrangement uses TRBV10-2 and TRBJ2-1; maybe TRBD1 (5 bases). Trimming pared 3 bases from V and 3 bases from J, leaving 15 bases between. CDR1 is WSHSY, CDR2 SAAADI, per germline. This CDR3 region has 16 residues. CDR3 bases: TGCGCCAGCAGTGATTCCCTAAGGGGCCTCTACAATGAGCAGTTCTTC. It translates to CASSDSLRGLYNEQFF.

V usage is TRBV28 and J usage is TRBJ1-2; the match to TRBD1 covers 9 bases. Germline V lookup: CDR1 MDHEN, CDR2 SYDVKM. The length of the CDR3 is 13 residues. V lost 8 bases, J lost 3 bases, and 4 bases stayed unmatched. CDR3 protein: CASGDRAYYGYTF. CDR3 nucleotides: TGTGCCAGCGGGGACAGGGCCTACTATGGCTACACCTTC.

V is TRBV4-3 and J is TRBJ2-7; the D gene is possibly TRBD1 (5 bases). The CDR3 consists of 15 residues. Looked up from germline, CDR1 is LGHNA and CDR2 is YSLEER. V shed 3 bases and J shed 3 bases, with 15 bases lying between them. DNA for the CDR3: TGCGCCAGCAGCCATTCAACGGCAGGACACTACGAGCAGTACTTC. It translates to CASSHSTAGHYEQYF.

The chain combines TRBV5-5 with TRBJ1-2; 7 nucleotides agree with TRBD1. The germline V gene encodes CDR1 SGHKS and CDR2 YYEKEE (reference sequence). The CDR3 loop spans 16 amino acids. With 3 bases clipped from V and 2 bases from J, the junction kept 10 bases outside the gene matches. In DNA, the CDR3 is TGTGCCAGCAGCTCAAGTACCGGGACAGACAACTATGGCTACACCTTC. Translated, it gives CASSSSTGTDNYGYTF.

The chain is built from TRBV9 and TRBJ1-2; unclear D gene. The germline V gene encodes CDR1 SGDLS and CDR2 YYNGEE. Trimming shortened V by 1 base and J by 0 bases, and 4 bases separated the two germline ends. This CDR3 region has 13 residues. The CDR3 here is CASSVRANYGYTF. The CDR3 DNA follows: TGTGCCAGCAGCGTAAGAGCTAACTATGGCTACACCTTC.

This clone was counted between two and nine times. V usage is TRBV29-1 and J usage is TRBJ1-1; 7 bases agree with TRBD1. The J segment lost 1 base and the V segment lost 3 bases, leaving 2 bases of the junction unmatched. The length of the CDR3 is 13 residues. Germline-derived CDR1 and CDR2 are SQVTM and ANQGSEA. The CDR3 coding sequence is TGCAGCGTTGAGGGACAGACGAACACTGAAGCTTTCTTT. Its translation is CSVEGQTNTEAFF. The whole variable domain, remainder taken from reference TRBV29-1 and TRBJ1-1, is SAVISQKPSRDICQRGTSLTIQCQVDSQVTMMFWYRQQPGQSLTLIATANQGSEATYESGFVIDKFPISRPNLTFSTLTVSNMSPEDSSIYLCSVEGQTNTEAFFGQGTRLTVV.

This chain joins TRBV2 and TRBJ2-7, with 9 bases aligning to TRBD2. CDR1 and CDR2 (germline): SNHLY, FYNNEI. With 10 bases clipped from V and 4 bases from J, the junction kept 14 bases outside the gene matches. The CDR3 extends over 15 amino acids. The CDR3 loop reads CATTLELAGPYEQYF. The CDR3 region has the DNA TGTGCCACCACACTTGAGCTAGCGGGGCCGTACGAGCAGTACTTC. Drawing the rest from reference TRBV2 and TRBJ2-7, the complete variable domain is EPEVTQTPSHQVTQMGQEVILRCVPISNHLYFYWYRQILGQKVEFLVSFYNNEISEKSEIFDDQFSVERPDGSNFTLKIRSTKLEDSAMYFCATTLELAGPYEQYFGPGTRLTVT.

CDR3 sequence reads: CASSPDSYYGYTF. The CDR3 region has the DNA TGTGCCAGCAGCCCTGACAGCTACTATGGCTACACCTTC. The chain uses TRBV11-3 and TRBJ1-2; TRBD1 is a possible D gene (5 bases). V was pared by 5 bases and J by 3 bases, with 10 bases between. Germline V gene sequence: CDR1 SGHNT, CDR2 YENEEA. The CDR3 consists of 13 residues. The full variable domain, with the rest looked up from reference TRBV11-3 and TRBJ1-2, is EAGVVQSPRYKIIEKKQPVAFWCNPISGHNTLYWYLQNLGQGPELLIRYENEEAVDDSQLPKDRFSAERLKGVDSTLKIQPAELGDSAVYLCASSPDSYYGYTFGSGTRLTVV.